The T cell receptor (beta chain) under discussion was sequenced for a study of T cells after posttransplantation cyclophosphamide. Study outcomes and limitations: TRB clonality was highly associated with recipient CMV seropositivity and reactivation. Donor-recipient repertoire similarity was low at 1-2 months, rising over year one.

This clone has at least ten counts. Its antigen is not identified. CDR1 and CDR2 (germline): MNHEY, SVGAGI. V dropped 2 bases and J dropped 5 bases, with 13 bases sitting between them. This CDR3 has 16 amino acids. This related bone marrow graft donor gave peripheral blood on the day of marrow donation. The method was immunoSEQ multiplex PCR; TCRdb's version includes in-frame clones alone and lacks a portion of them. Sampling found tens of thousands of clones, none seen once. This receptor was obtained from a man under 40 in good health and a related stem cell transplant donor. The sample taken for sequencing was PBMCs. The chain uses TRBV6-5 and TRBJ1-6; the D gene is possibly TRBD1 (5 bases). CDR3 residues: CASSYDGGVDNSPLHF. As DNA, the CDR3 is TGTGCCAGCAGTTACGATGGGGGGGTGGATAATTCACCCCTCCACTTT.